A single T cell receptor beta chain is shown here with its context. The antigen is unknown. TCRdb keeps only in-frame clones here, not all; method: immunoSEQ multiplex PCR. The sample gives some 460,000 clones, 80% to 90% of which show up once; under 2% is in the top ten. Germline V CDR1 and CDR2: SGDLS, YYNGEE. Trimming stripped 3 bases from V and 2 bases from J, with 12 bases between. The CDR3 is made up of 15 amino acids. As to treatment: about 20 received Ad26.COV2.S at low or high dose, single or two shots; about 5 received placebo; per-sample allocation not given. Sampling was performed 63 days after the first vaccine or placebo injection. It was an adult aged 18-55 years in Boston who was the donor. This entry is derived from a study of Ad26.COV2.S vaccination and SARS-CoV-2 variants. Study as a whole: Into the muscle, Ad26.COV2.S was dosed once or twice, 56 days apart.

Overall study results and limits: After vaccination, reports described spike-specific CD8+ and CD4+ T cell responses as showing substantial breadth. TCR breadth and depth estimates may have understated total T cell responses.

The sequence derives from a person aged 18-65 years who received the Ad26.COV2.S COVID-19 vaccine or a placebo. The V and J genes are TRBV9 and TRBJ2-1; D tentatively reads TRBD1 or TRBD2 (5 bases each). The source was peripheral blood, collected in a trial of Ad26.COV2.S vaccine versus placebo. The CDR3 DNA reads TGTGCCAGCAGCGCCTCCGGGACCCCCTACAATGAGCAGTTCTTC. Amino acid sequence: CASSASGTPYNEQFF.